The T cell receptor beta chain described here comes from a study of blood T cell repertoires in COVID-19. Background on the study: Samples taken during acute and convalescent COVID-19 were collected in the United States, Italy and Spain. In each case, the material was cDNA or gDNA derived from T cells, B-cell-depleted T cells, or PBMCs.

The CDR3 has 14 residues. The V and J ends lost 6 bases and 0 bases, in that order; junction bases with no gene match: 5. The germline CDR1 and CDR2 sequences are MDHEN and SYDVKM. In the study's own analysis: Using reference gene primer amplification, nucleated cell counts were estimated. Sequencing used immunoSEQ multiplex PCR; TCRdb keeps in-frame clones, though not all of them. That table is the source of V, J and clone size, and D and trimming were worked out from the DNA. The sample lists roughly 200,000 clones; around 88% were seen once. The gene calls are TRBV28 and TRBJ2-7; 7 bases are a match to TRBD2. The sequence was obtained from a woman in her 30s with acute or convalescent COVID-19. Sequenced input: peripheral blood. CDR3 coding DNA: TGTGCCAGCAGACCCGGGACTAACTCCTACGAGCAGTACTTC. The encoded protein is CASRPGTNSYEQYF.